The source of this T cell receptor beta chain is a study of regulatory T cells in long-lasting Graves disease. The CDR3 covers 12 residues. Germline V CDR1 and CDR2: MNHNS, SASEGT. Regarding this clonotype: Mismatch with germline at one junction end may stem from a read error.

With iRepertoire HTBI primers and Arm-PCR of CDR3 regions, TCR beta libraries were built. Each CDR3 protein gets one entry after TCRdb re-called the multiplex PCR reads with MiXCR. The sample records a few hundred thousand distinct CDR3 sequences, around 19% being singletons. As for time point: newly diagnosed GD, antithyroid drugs for less than 3 months. There was RNA extracted from PBMCs, and the TCR library was made from it. These data were also filed under a second study, of T cells in Graves' hyperthyroidism and ophthalmopathy. This second study notes: From stable hyperthyroidism, ophthalmopathy was separated by a 13 V-J model. Model-based prediction identified ophthalmopathy a median about 7 months prior to its onset.

This TCR came from a woman in her 30s with Graves disease. J is TRBJ2-7 and V is TRBV6-1, with a tentative D call TRBD1 (5 bases). Source: peripheral blood mononuclear cells (PBMCs), taken at new diagnosis, from a patient treated with antithyroid drugs. This chain's CDR3 is CAGRADIYEQYF. DNA for the CDR3: TGTGCCGGCAGGGCTGACATCTACGAGCAGTACTTC.